The T cell receptor beta chain described here comes from a study of shared clonotypes between healthy human individuals. The study, taken as a whole, reports: An anticipated effect of sequencing depth on clonotype sharing among donors was recognized.

The length of the CDR3 is 15 residues. Trimming left V 0 bases short and J 4 bases short, with 12 bases between. The germline V gene has CDR1 SGHRS and CDR2 YFSETQ. Of note for this clone: Its antigen is not known.

The donor population consisted of healthy HIV-negative adults with no recent acute infections or vaccinations. DNA at around 210 ng, 30,000 or so T cell genomes, went into sorted-subset replicate PCRs. The protocol was immunoSEQ multiplex PCR, while the TCRdb copy is restricted to in-frame clones and leaves out a portion. The table lists roughly 1,600,000 clones, approximately 98.5% of them singletons, with approximately 0.38% in the top ten. This TCR was sampled from a man aged 30 to 45 in good health. Sequencing was done on a sample of naive CD4+ T cells sorted from blood. Subset here: CD45RA+ positively selected. V usage is TRBV5-1 and J usage is TRBJ2-3; D not resolved. CDR3 sequence reads: CASSLGIIGADTQYF. The CDR3 coding sequence is TGCGCCAGCAGCTTGGGCATAATTGGGGCAGATACGCAGTATTTT.